The clone carrying this T cell receptor (beta chain) appeared a few times. Its matching antigen is unknown. The data are from a study of T-cell memory formation after mild COVID-19. Overall study context: Most TCR clusters belonged to a single donor. Findings of the study overall: Shrinking CD4+ clones resided mostly in CM and EM, and CD8+ ones in EMRA. Some SARS-CoV-2-responding clones were already detected in memory before infection.

After 5'RACE with constant-segment primers, TCR alpha and TCR beta cDNA libraries carrying sample barcodes and UMIs were obtained. TCRdb passed the 5' RACE reads through MiXCR, listing each CDR3 protein once. Of roughly 350,000 distinct CDR3 sequences listed, 21% are singletons. The length of the CDR3 is 16 residues. Trimming left V 2 bases short and J 0 bases short, with 13 bases between. CDR1 MNHEY and CDR2 SVGEGT come from the germline V gene. Specimen: PBMCs or a T cell subset sorted from them (not recorded which). The clonotype was recovered from an adult woman who had mild COVID-19 (a few samples of this study predate the infection). Cell type and time point are not known. J is TRBJ1-1 and V is TRBV6-2 or TRBV6-3; D remains ambiguous. The CDR3 loop is CASSYPTLQVNTEAFF. Here the CDR3 DNA reads TGTGCCAGCAGTTACCCCACCCTCCAGGTGAACACTGAAGCTTTCTTT.